Presented here are 22 T cell receptor beta chains from one specimen sequenced in a study of blood T cell repertoires in COVID-19. Method: immunoSEQ multiplex PCR; TCRdb's copy keeps in-frame clones and lacks some. The data show about 380,000 clones, approximately 89% seen once. The source material was PBMCs or T cells enriched from blood (not recorded which). The receptors originated from a man younger than 45 who had recovered from COVID-19.

The chain joins TRBV28 to TRBJ1-5; perhaps TRBD1 as D (6 bases). Germline loops: CDR1 MDHEN, CDR2 SYDVKM. The CDR3 runs to 16 residues. V was shortened by 9 bases and J by 0 bases, with 18 bases between the two germline ends. For the CDR3, the DNA is TGTGCCAGTCTAAGCTGGACAGCTTATAGCAATCAGCCCCAGCATTTT. It encodes CASLSWTAYSNQPQHF. The whole variable domain, remainder taken from reference TRBV28 and TRBJ1-5, is DVKVTQSSRYLVKRTGEKVFLECVQDMDHENMFWYRQDPGLGLRLIYFSYDVKMKEKGDIPEGYSVSREKKERFSLILESASTNQTSMYLCASLSWTAYSNQPQHFGDGTRLSIL.

V is TRBV11-2 and J is TRBJ2-1; perhaps TRBD1 as D (6 bases). CDR1 is SGHAT, CDR2 FQNNGV, per germline. V was cut by 0 bases and J by 4 bases, with 10 bases left in between. This CDR3 is 15 amino acids long. The CDR3 coding sequence is TGTGCCAGCAGCTTAGACAGGGGAACTTACAATGAGCAGTTCTTC. As protein: CASSLDRGTYNEQFF.

The gene calls are TRBV14 and TRBJ2-3; D ambiguous. In germline, CDR1 is SGHDN, CDR2 FVKESK. There are 17 residues in the CDR3. Trimming pared 5 bases from V and 0 bases from J, leaving 18 bases between. CDR3 region: CASSKIWAPYSTDTQYF. The CDR3 bases are TGTGCCAGCAGCAAGATCTGGGCCCCTTATAGCACAGATACGCAGTATTTT. Full variable domain (outside the CDR3, taken from reference TRBV14 and TRBJ2-3): EAGVTQFPSHSVIEKGQTVTLRCDPISGHDNLYWYRRVMGKEIKFLLHFVKESKQDESGMPNNRFLAERTGGTYSTLKVQPAELEDSGVYFCASSKIWAPYSTDTQYFGPGTRLTVL.

The chain has TRBV5-4 and TRBJ2-3; maybe TRBD1 (5 bases). The CDR3 runs 13 residues. The V and J ends lost 4 bases and 4 bases respectively, with 10 bases between them. Per the germline V gene, CDR1 is SGHNT and CDR2 is YYREEE (reference sequence). CDR3 amino acids: CASSEQGSDTQYF. The DNA of the CDR3 is TGTGCCAGCAGCGAGCAGGGATCAGATACGCAGTATTTT.

The chain links TRBV15 to TRBJ2-7; D ambiguous. Germline V CDR1 and CDR2: LNHNV, YYDKDF (reference sequence). The CDR3 is 13 residues long. Between the trimmed V and J ends, which lost 2 bases and 3 bases, there was a span of 8 bases. CDR3: CATSRNTRYEQYF. The CDR3 bases are TGTGCCACCAGCAGAAATACTCGCTACGAGCAGTACTTC. Full variable domain (rest looked up from reference TRBV15 and TRBJ2-7): DAMVIQNPRYQVTQFGKPVTLSCSQTLNHNVMYWYQQKSSQAPKLLFHYYDKDFNNEADTPDNFQSRRPNTSFCFLDIRSPGLGDTAMYLCATSRNTRYEQYFGPGTRLTVT.

This chain joins TRBV14 and TRBJ2-1; 8 bases match TRBD1. The CDR3 has 15 amino acids. V trimming: 6 bases; J trimming: 8 bases; junction bases outside the gene matches: 12. Germline assignment: CDR1 SGHDN and CDR2 FVKESK. The CDR3 bases are TGTGCCAGCAGGCGGACAGGGAAAGGTGTCCATGAGCAGTTCTTC. As protein: CASRRTGKGVHEQFF.

The chain combines TRBV30 with TRBJ1-2; the D gene is possibly TRBD1 (6 bases). Germline V CDR1 and CDR2: GTSNPN, SVGIG (reference sequence). Trimming shortened V by 6 bases and J by 3 bases, and 14 bases separated the two germline ends. The CDR3 totals 13 residues. The CDR3 DNA reads as TGTGCCTGCTCCGAGGACAGCTACTATGGCTACACCTTC. Protein: CACSEDSYYGYTF. The full variable domain, in which reference TRBV30 and TRBJ1-2 provide the parts outside the CDR3, is SQTIHQWPATLVQPVGSPLSLECTVEGTSNPNLYWYRQAAGRGLQLLFYSVGIGQISSEVPQNLSASRPQDRQFILSSKKLLLSDSGFYLCACSEDSYYGYTFGSGTRLTVV.

The table lists this clone with a count of one. The V gene is TRBV6-5, the J gene TRBJ1-1, with D perhaps matching TRBD1 (5 bases). Trimming shortened V by 8 bases and J by 8 bases, and 15 bases separated the two germline ends. The CDR3 covers 12 residues. In germline, CDR1 is MNHEY, CDR2 SVGAGI. This CDR3 reads CASSQGSYEAFF. The CDR3 bases are TGTGCCAGCTCGCAGGGTAGTTACGAAGCTTTCTTT.

The chain joins TRBV10-1 to TRBJ2-2; 7 bases line up with TRBD1. CDR1 and CDR2 from the germline V gene are WNHNN and SYGVQD (reference sequence). The ends lost 3 bases at V and 5 bases at J; junction bases unmatched: 9. The CDR3 totals 16 residues. The CDR3, as DNA: TGCGCCAGCAGTGATAGAAAGGGGGCCGTGACCGGGGAGCTGTTTTTT. It translates to CASSDRKGAVTGELFF.

The sample holds a few counts of this clone. This chain links TRBV5-1 with TRBJ2-1; possible D gene TRBD2, 5 bases. Per germline, CDR1 SGHRS and CDR2 YFSETQ. Trimming cost V 0 bases and J 0 bases, with 10 bases left between them. This CDR3 has 16 amino acids. The CDR3 nucleotides read TGCGCCAGCAGCTTGGACACGGGGAGCTCCTACAATGAGCAGTTCTTC. Encoded protein: CASSLDTGSSYNEQFF.

For the CDR3, the DNA is TGTGCCAGCAGTTCGGACAGGGGGCGAACAGATACGCAGTATTTT. Translation gives CASSSDRGRTDTQYF. This chain joins TRBV6-2 or TRBV6-3 and TRBJ2-3, with TRBD1 matching 11 bases. With V trimmed by 4 bases and J by 3 bases, 3 bases remained unmatched. CDR1 MNHEY and CDR2 SVGEGT come from the germline V gene. CDR3 length equals 15 residues.

The rearrangement uses TRBV30 and TRBJ2-1; 10 nucleotides agree with TRBD2. In germline, CDR1 is GTSNPN, CDR2 SVGIG (reference sequence). Trimming took 5 bases from V and 7 from J; bases not matched to a gene: 5. This CDR3 has 13 amino acids. The CDR3, as DNA: TGTGCCTGGTCAGCGGGGGGGCCTAATGAGCAGTTCTTC. Its protein is CAWSAGGPNEQFF.

The J gene is TRBJ1-6, the V gene TRBV3-1 (or the pseudogene TRBV3-2), with 8 positions matching TRBD1. CDR1 LGHDT and CDR2 YNNKEL come from the germline V gene (reference sequence). With V trimmed by 5 bases and J by 6 bases, 6 bases remained unmatched. The CDR3 covers 15 residues. This CDR3 reads CASSDTGGSNSPLHF. In DNA, the CDR3 is TGTGCCAGCAGCGACACAGGGGGAAGTAATTCACCCCTCCACTTT.

V and J are TRBV29-1 and TRBJ1-2; D perhaps matches TRBD1 (6 bases). V was trimmed by 0 bases and J by 2 bases, leaving 10 bases between them. The V gene's germline CDR1 is SQVTM and CDR2 ANQGSEA. CDR3 length equals 14 residues. The CDR3 sequence is CSVEEQGPNYGYTF. The CDR3 bases are TGCAGCGTTGAAGAGCAGGGGCCGAACTATGGCTACACCTTC.

In nucleotides, the CDR3 is TGTGCCACCACGGTGACTGTCATGAACACTGAAGCTTTCTTT. Protein product: CATTVTVMNTEAFF. This chain joins TRBV15 and TRBJ1-1; D is uncertain. Trimming took off 7 bases at V and 0 bases at J, with 12 bases between the two ends. Germline CDR1 LNHNV, CDR2 YYDKDF (reference sequence). The CDR3 spans 14 residues.

The V gene is TRBV21-1, the J gene TRBJ1-6; the D call of TRBD1 is as the table states it, not checked on the DNA. TRBV21-1 constitutes a pseudogene. The CDR3 totals 17 residues. The CDR3 loop reads CASSLRYRDRGNSPLHF. DNA for the CDR3: TGTGCCAGCAGCCTCCGCTACAGGGACAGGGGTAATTCACCCCTCCACTTT.

CDR3 residues: CASSSSVSRPTTFYGYTF. The CDR3 DNA sequence: TGCGCCAGCAGTTCTTCTGTTTCCAGGCCCACAACCTTCTATGGCTACACCTTC. The rearrangement joins TRBV23-1 to TRBJ1-2; D unresolved. TRBV23-1 is an open reading frame, and its role is uncertain. The CDR3 contains 18 residues. Trimming stripped 5 bases from V and 4 bases from J, with 26 bases between.

This clone was picked up one time. This chain's CDR3 is CASSRRTGDNEQFF. The DNA for the CDR3 is TGCGCCAGCAGCCGACGGACAGGAGACAATGAGCAGTTCTTC. The chain carries TRBV5-1 and TRBJ2-1; 7 nucleotides agree with TRBD1. V dropped 4 bases and J dropped 5; count of bases not matched to a gene: 6. The CDR3 contains 14 residues. Per germline, CDR1 SGHRS and CDR2 YFSETQ.

This chain links TRBV6-5 with TRBJ1-5; D is perhaps TRBD1 (6 bases). Germline CDR1 reads MNHEY; CDR2 reads SVGAGI. The V gene lost 6 bases and the J gene lost 2 bases, with 14 bases spanning the gap. This CDR3 is built from 15 residues. CDR3 DNA sequence: TGTGCCAGCAGAAAGGGGGGGTCTGGCAATCAGCCCCAGCATTTT. Translating it yields CASRKGGSGNQPQHF.

This chain links TRBV7-6 with TRBJ2-7; TRBD1 matches at 8 bases. The germline gives CDR1 SGHVS, CDR2 FNYEAQ. The trim removed 6 bases at V and 0 bases at J, leaving 16 bases unmatched. The CDR3 totals 18 residues. The CDR3 here is CASRSSGFPGGNSYEQYF. CDR3 in DNA: TGTGCCAGCAGATCTTCGGGGTTCCCAGGGGGCAACTCCTACGAGCAGTACTTC.

The chain links TRBV11-3 to TRBJ1-1, with D maybe TRBD1 (5 bases). Trimming pared 0 bases from V and 1 base from J, leaving 6 bases between. This CDR3 spans 14 amino acids. CDR1 SGHNT and CDR2 YENEEA come from the germline V gene. The CDR3 is CASSLDGQNTEAFF. The CDR3 DNA reads TGTGCCAGCAGCTTAGATGGACAGAACACTGAAGCTTTCTTT.

This clone was seen only a few times. The chain has TRBV5-6 and TRBJ2-1, with TRBD2 matching over 8 bases. In germline, CDR1 is SGHDT, CDR2 YYEEEE. With 2 bases clipped from V and 0 bases from J, the junction kept 10 bases outside the gene matches. The CDR3 loop spans 18 amino acids. The CDR3 coding sequence is TGTGCCAGCAGCTTTCGCCCAGCGGGGGTGAGCTCCTACAATGAGCAGTTCTTC. Translated: CASSFRPAGVSSYNEQFF.